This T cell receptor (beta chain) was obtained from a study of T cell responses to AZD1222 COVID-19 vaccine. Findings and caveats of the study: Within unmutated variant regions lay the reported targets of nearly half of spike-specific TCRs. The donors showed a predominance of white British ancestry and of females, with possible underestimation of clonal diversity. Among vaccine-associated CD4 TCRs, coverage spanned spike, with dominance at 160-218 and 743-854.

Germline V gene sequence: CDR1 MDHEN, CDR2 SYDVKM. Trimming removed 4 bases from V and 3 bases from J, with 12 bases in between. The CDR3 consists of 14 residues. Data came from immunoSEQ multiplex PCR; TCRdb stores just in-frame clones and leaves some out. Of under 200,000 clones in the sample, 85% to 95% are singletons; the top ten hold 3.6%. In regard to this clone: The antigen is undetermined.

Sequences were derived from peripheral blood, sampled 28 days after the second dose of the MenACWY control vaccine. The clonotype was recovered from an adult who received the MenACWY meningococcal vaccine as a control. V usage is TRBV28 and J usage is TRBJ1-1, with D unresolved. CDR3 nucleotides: TGTGCCAGCAGTTCAACGGACGGGTACACTGAAGCTTTCTTT. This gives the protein CASSSTDGYTEAFF.